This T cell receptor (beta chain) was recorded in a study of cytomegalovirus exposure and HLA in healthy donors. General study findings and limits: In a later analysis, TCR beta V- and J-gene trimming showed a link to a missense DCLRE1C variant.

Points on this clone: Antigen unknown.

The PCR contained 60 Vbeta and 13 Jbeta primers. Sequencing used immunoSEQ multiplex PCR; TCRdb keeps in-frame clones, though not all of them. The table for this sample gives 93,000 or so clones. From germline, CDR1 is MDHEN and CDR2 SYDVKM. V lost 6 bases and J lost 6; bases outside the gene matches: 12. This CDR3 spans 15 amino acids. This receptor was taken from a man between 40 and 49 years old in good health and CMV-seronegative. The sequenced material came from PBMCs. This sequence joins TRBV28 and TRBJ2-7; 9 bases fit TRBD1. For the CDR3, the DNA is TGTGCCAGCAGACGCCAAAACAGGGGGCTCGGCGAGCAGTACTTC. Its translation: CASRRQNRGLGEQYF. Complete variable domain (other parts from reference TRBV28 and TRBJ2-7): DVKVTQSSRYLVKRTGEKVFLECVQDMDHENMFWYRQDPGLGLRLIYFSYDVKMKEKGDIPEGYSVSREKKERFSLILESASTNQTSMYLCASRRQNRGLGEQYFGPGTRLTVT.